These 7 T cell receptor beta chains were sequenced from one sample in a study of blood T cell repertoires in COVID-19. Sequencing was performed with immunoSEQ multiplex PCR; in TCRdb, only in-frame clones are kept and a portion is missing. The table has approximately 140,000 clones, around four fifths seen once. The source material was peripheral blood. These receptors all stem from a man aged 35 to 55 with active or convalescent COVID-19.

The chain employs TRBV19 and TRBJ2-2; D gene ambiguous. The CDR3 contains 14 residues. Germline loops: CDR1 LNHDA, CDR2 SQIVND (reference sequence). Trimming removed 1 base at V and 1 base at J, with 4 bases between. Here the CDR3 reads CASSIGENTGELFF. CDR3 DNA: TGTGCCAGTAGTATAGGCGAGAACACCGGGGAGCTGTTTTTT.

This clone was recorded once. J is TRBJ2-1 and V is TRBV6-6; no clear D. V was shortened by 6 bases and J by 4 bases, with 10 bases between the two germline ends. Germline loops: CDR1 MNHNY, CDR2 SVGAGI (reference sequence). The CDR3 extends over 13 amino acids. In nucleotides, the CDR3 is TGTGCCAGCAGCGACTGGTATTACAATGAGCAGTTCTTC. Encoded protein: CASSDWYYNEQFF.

The CDR3 loop is CATSETRGDTDTQYF. Here the CDR3 DNA reads TGTGCCACCAGTGAAACCCGGGGGGACACAGATACGCAGTATTTT. The V call is TRBV24-1, the J call TRBJ2-3; 7 nucleotides match TRBD2. Germline loops: CDR1 KGHDR, CDR2 SFDVKD. The CDR3 contains 15 residues. V lost 4 bases to trimming and J lost 2 bases; unmatched junction nucleotides: 5.

The chain recombines TRBV7-9 with TRBJ2-2, with TRBD2 identical over 9 bases. The CDR3 runs to 16 residues. V shed 1 base and J 2 bases; nucleotides not matched to a gene: 2. Germline CDR1 and CDR2: SEHNR and FQNEAQ (reference sequence). The CDR3 protein is CASSLGTSANTGELFF. CDR3 DNA: TGTGCCAGCAGCTTAGGGACTAGCGCAAACACCGGGGAGCTGTTTTTT.

V gene TRBV9 combines with J gene TRBJ1-1; TRBD1 agrees at 7 bases. Trimming removed 1 base from V and 2 bases from J; junction bases left unmatched: 8. The CDR3 is 16 amino acids. CDR1 is SGDLS and CDR2 is YYNGEE in the germline V gene. The CDR3 nucleotides are TGTGCCAGCAGCGTACCAGCGACAGGGCTTAACACTGAAGCTTTCTTT. As protein: CASSVPATGLNTEAFF.

This clone came up a few times. The CDR3 sequence is CASSLPHGVTSIADTQYF. The CDR3, as DNA: TGTGCCAGCAGCCTACCTCACGGGGTGACTAGCATCGCAGATACGCAGTATTTT. The rearrangement uses TRBV7-6 and TRBJ2-3; 7 nucleotides agree with TRBD2. The germline gives CDR1 SGHVS, CDR2 FNYEAQ. The V and J ends lost 5 bases and 4 bases, in that order; junction bases with no gene match: 18. The CDR3 covers 18 residues.

Of note for this clone: One end of the junction does not line up with germline, which may come from a read error. The CDR3 DNA follows: TGTGCCAGCAGTTTGGAACAGGGCCAAGAGACCCAGTACTTC. It yields the protein CASSLEQGQETQYF. This chain uses TRBV5-4 with TRBJ2-5; the D gene is possibly TRBD1 (6 bases). The length of the CDR3 is 14 residues. Germline V gene lookup returns CDR1 SGHNT and CDR2 YYREEE (reference sequence).